These T cell receptor beta chains were read from a single sample in a study of T cell responses to AZD1222 COVID-19 vaccine. The data were produced by immunoSEQ multiplex PCR, yet TCRdb's version contains in-frame clones alone and is incomplete. This sample has under 200,000 clones, with roughly nine tenths found just once. This specimen consisted of peripheral blood, obtained 28 days after the second dose of the MenACWY control vaccine. The receptors derive from an adult who received the MenACWY meningococcal vaccine as a control. Each CDR3 is given with its conserved first and last residue. D genes are given only for firm matches. The size of a clone is reported for some rows only, either as once, few or many, or as a class for expanded clones.

d_call	clone_size	j_call	v_call	cdr3_aa	cdr3_nt
TRBD2	-	TRBJ2-3	TRBV7-2	CASSLGLESLDTQYF	TGTGCCAGCAGCTTGGGACTAGAGTCTCTGGATACGCAGTATTTT
TRBD2	-	TRBJ2-3	TRBV11-3	CASSISSGRTDTQYF	TGTGCCAGCAGCATATCTAGCGGGAGAACAGATACGCAGTATTTT
-	-	TRBJ2-1	TRBV13	CASSLVGAGSFF	-
-	-	TRBJ2-3	TRBV9	CASSVGPGSTDTQYF	TGTGCCAGCAGCGTAGGTCCCGGGAGCACAGATACGCAGTATTTT
-	-	TRBJ1-1	TRBV27	CASSRDVRGTEAFF	TGTGCCAGCAGTCGCGACGTCCGGGGCACTGAAGCTTTCTTT
TRBD1	-	TRBJ1-2	TRBV5-1	CASSPDRGLYGYTF	TGCGCCAGCAGCCCGGACAGGGGCCTCTATGGCTACACCTTC
-	-	TRBJ1-5	TRBV15	CATRGGEVSNQPQHF	TGTGCCACCAGGGGAGGGGAAGTTTCCAATCAGCCCCAGCATTTT
-	-	TRBJ1-1	TRBV7-2	CASSSRRTEEAFF	TGTGCCAGCAGCTCCCGGCGGACGGAGGAAGCTTTCTTT
-	-	TRBJ2-1	TRBV7-9	CASSPSREQFF	TGTGCCAGCAGCCCATCCCGTGAGCAGTTCTTC
-	-	TRBJ1-6	TRBV10-3	CAISQGGSSYNSPLHF	TGTGCCATCAGCCAAGGTGGGAGCTCCTATAATTCACCCCTCCACTTT
-	-	TRBJ2-2	TRBV2	CASSAGATNTGELFF	TGTGCCAGCAGTGCGGGGGCGACGAACACCGGGGAGCTGTTTTTT
TRBD2	-	TRBJ2-1	TRBV6-5	CASNTLAGSYNEQFF	TGTGCCAGCAACACACTAGCGGGATCCTACAATGAGCAGTTCTTC
-	-	TRBJ1-1	TRBV2	CASSVEGNTEAFF	TGTGCCAGCAGTGTTGAGGGAAACACTGAAGCTTTCTTT
-	-	TRBJ2-2	TRBV12-5	CATPPFSEGGNTGELFF	TGTGCTACCCCACCATTTTCGGAGGGAGGAAACACCGGGGAGCTGTTTTTT
-	-	TRBJ1-1	TRBV7-2	CASSLTRGNTEAFF	TGTGCCAGCAGCTTAACGAGGGGAAACACTGAAGCTTTCTTT
-	-	TRBJ2-3	TRBV19	CASSSTGLGDDTQYF	TGTGCCAGTAGTTCAACAGGGTTGGGGGACGATACGCAGTATTTT
-	-	TRBJ2-7	TRBV24-1	CATSGPNPPYEQYF	TGTGCCACCAGTGGGCCGAACCCCCCCTACGAGCAGTACTTC
-	once	TRBJ2-3	TRBV12-3/TRBV12-4	CASTGMGGGTQYF	TGTGCCAGCACCGGGATGGGGGGCGGTACGCAGTATTTT
TRBD1	-	TRBJ2-7	TRBV10-3	CAISLLTGEAYEQYF	TGTGCCATCAGCCTCTTGACAGGGGAGGCTTACGAGCAGTACTTC
-	-	TRBJ1-6	TRBV30	CAGGLRDSPLHF	TGTGCCGGGGGACTGAGGGATTCACCCCTCCACTTT
TRBD1	-	TRBJ1-4	TRBV19	CASSIGGTGGEKLFF	TGTGCCAGTAGTATTGGTGGGACAGGGGGTGAAAAACTGTTTTTT
TRBD2	once	TRBJ2-7	TRBV7-9	CASSSGLALSGEQYF	TGTGCCAGCAGCTCGGGACTAGCCCTTTCGGGCGAGCAGTACTTC
-	-	TRBJ2-3	TRBV29-1	CSVRQTDTQYF	TGCAGCGTCCGACAAACAGATACGCAGTATTTT
-	few	TRBJ1-2	TRBV3-1/TRBV3-2	CASSVGDVGGYTF	TGTGCCAGCAGTGTGGGGGATGTTGGCGGCTACACCTTC
-	-	TRBJ1-4	TRBV10-3	CAIRGTPPTNEKLFF	TGTGCCATCAGGGGGACGCCACCAACTAATGAAAAACTGTTTTTT
TRBD1	-	TRBJ1-2	TRBV7-3	CASSFGQGDYGYTF	TGTGCCAGCAGCTTTGGACAGGGGGACTATGGCTACACCTTC
-	-	TRBJ1-2	TRBV9	CASSGNIGYTF	TGTGCCAGCAGCGGGAATATTGGCTACACCTTC
-	once	TRBJ1-1	TRBV29-1	CSGDGQKNTEAFF	TGCAGCGGAGATGGACAGAAGAACACTGAAGCTTTCTTT
-	-	TRBJ2-5	TRBV3-1/TRBV3-2	CASSQDPHGKETQYF	TGTGCCAGCAGCCAAGACCCCCACGGAAAAGAGACCCAGTACTTC
-	-	TRBJ2-7	TRBV7-9	CASSLNRSLYEQYF	TGTGCCAGCAGCTTAAATCGTTCCCTTTACGAGCAGTACTTC
-	-	TRBJ1-5	TRBV27	CASSSEPQHF	TGTGCCAGCAGTTCGGAGCCCCAGCATTTT
-	-	TRBJ2-1	TRBV20-1	CSARIHEQFF	TGCAGTGCTAGAATCCACGAGCAGTTCTTC
TRBD2	-	TRBJ2-2	TRBV7-9	CASSLTSGRTRELFF	TGTGCCAGCAGCTTAACTAGCGGGAGAACTAGGGAGCTGTTTTTT
-	-	TRBJ1-2	TRBV20-1	CSASMGVTYGYTF	TGCAGTGCTAGTATGGGTGTGACCTATGGCTACACCTTC
TRBD2	-	TRBJ2-3	TRBV6-4	CASRASGSTDTQYF	TGTGCCAGCAGGGCTAGCGGGAGCACAGATACGCAGTATTTT
-	-	TRBJ2-5	TRBV21-1	CASRIMTFEYF	TGTGCCAGCAGGATCATGACCTTCGAGTACTTC
-	-	TRBJ1-6	TRBV10-1	CASSEGPVEALHF	TGCGCCAGCAGCGAAGGGCCGGTCGAGGCCCTCCACTTT
TRBD2	-	TRBJ2-1	TRBV7-2	CASRVMRGGSYNEQFF	TGTGCCAGCAGGGTAATGCGGGGGGGCTCCTACAATGAGCAGTTCTTC
-	-	TRBJ1-2	TRBV5-1	CASSLTDYGYTF	TGCGCCAGCAGCTTGACAGATTATGGCTACACCTTC
TRBD1	-	TRBJ1-2	TRBV11-2	CASSLGDRDYGYTF	TGTGCCAGCAGCCTAGGGGACAGGGATTATGGCTACACCTTC
TRBD1	once	TRBJ1-2	TRBV25-1	CASSDHRGRGYTF	TGTGCCAGCAGTGATCACAGGGGCCGTGGCTACACCTTC
-	-	TRBJ1-2	TRBV6-5	CASRGLPHGYTF	TGTGCCAGCAGGGGACTGCCCCATGGCTACACCTTC
-	once	TRBJ2-2	TRBV7-2	CASSWEGTGELFF	TGTGCCAGCAGCTGGGAAGGCACCGGGGAGCTGTTTTTT
TRBD2	-	TRBJ2-1	TRBV28	CASSLLIGLAVEGGEQFF	TGTGCCAGCAGTTTACTCATCGGACTAGCAGTCGAAGGCGGTGAGCAGTTCTTC
TRBD1	-	TRBJ1-5	TRBV30	CAWSTGGQPQHF	TGTGCCTGGTCGACAGGGGGACAGCCCCAGCATTTT
-	-	TRBJ1-2	TRBV29-1	CSVPGPKSGYTF	TGCAGCGTACCGGGACCGAAGTCTGGCTACACCTTC
-	-	TRBJ1-2	TRBV5-1	CASSLDRANYGYTF	TGCGCCAGCAGTTTAGACAGAGCCAACTATGGCTACACCTTC
TRBD2	-	TRBJ2-5	TRBV5-1	CASSSSDGGGETQYF	TGCGCCAGCAGCTCCTCGGACGGGGGGGGAGAGACCCAGTACTTC
-	-	TRBJ1-2	TRBV21-1	CASSNRGEGNYTF	TGTGCCAGCAGCAACAGGGGAGAGGGAAACTACACCTTC
TRBD1	-	TRBJ2-7	TRBV29-1	CSVQQGAGLKEQYF	TGCAGCGTTCAACAGGGGGCGGGTCTGAAGGAGCAGTACTTC
-	-	TRBJ1-5	TRBV28	CASSRPNPTSPQHF	TGTGCCAGCAGTCGCCCAAATCCCACATCGCCCCAGCATTTT
-	-	TRBJ1-1	TRBV6-5	CASSYSGRTEAFF	TGTGCCAGCAGTTACTCCGGACGGACTGAAGCTTTCTTT
-	-	TRBJ1-6	TRBV3-1/TRBV3-2	CASSQTFTGPYGSPLHF	TGTGCCAGCAGCCAAACCTTCACCGGACCTTATGGCTCACCCCTCCACTTT